Listed here are 21 T cell receptor beta chains from one sample, sequenced in a study of regulatory T cells in long-lasting Graves disease. TCR beta libraries were built with iRepertoire HTBI primers and Arm-PCR of CDR3 regions. TCRdb called the multiplex PCR reads again in MiXCR, with one record for every CDR3 protein. Of hundreds of thousands of distinct CDR3 sequences listed, around 21% were seen once; the top ten hold 20% to 25%. Time point reported: persistent/refractory GD, antithyroid drugs over 5 years with positive TRAb. After RNA was extracted from PBMCs, the TCR library was made from it. Material: peripheral blood mononuclear cells (PBMCs), obtained when the disease was refractory, from a patient treated with antithyroid drugs. The receptors shown here come from a female donor with Graves disease.

This clonotype was seen at least ten times. The chain uses TRBV6-1 and TRBJ2-6, with D tentatively TRBD2 (5 bases). Germline V gene data show CDR1 as MNHNS and CDR2 as SASEGT. This CDR3 comprises 16 residues. V lost 3 bases, J lost 0 bases, and 9 bases lay in between. The DNA of the CDR3 is TGTGCCAGCAGTGATCGAGGAGGCTCTGGGGCCAACGTCCTGACTTTC. Translated: CASSDRGGSGANVLTF.

In this sample, this clonotype turned up many times. The chain is built from TRBV27 and TRBJ2-7; TRBD2 agrees at 7 bases. The CDR3 runs to 13 residues. Germline trimming cut 5 bases from V and 7 bases from J; bases unmatched to any gene: 8. Germline lookup yields CDR1 MNHEY and CDR2 SMNVEV (reference sequence). In DNA, the CDR3 is TGTGCCAGCAGTGCGGGAGACTGGAGTGAGCAGTACTTC. This gives the protein CASSAGDWSEQYF.

This clonotype was detected ten times or more. The chain is built from TRBV28 and TRBJ2-7; either TRBD1 or TRBD2 may supply D (5 bases each). The CDR3 is 17 residues long. Germline values: CDR1 MDHEN, CDR2 SYDVKM. V lost 6 bases to trimming and J lost 3 bases, with 24 bases between them. CDR3 nucleotides: TGTGCCAGCAGCCCCTCGGGTGTGGGGCTAGCCCACTACGAGCAGTACTTC. Amino acids: CASSPSGVGLAHYEQYF.

This clonotype has a single count. Possible read error: a much larger clone is one base away. The rearrangement uses TRBV6-1 and TRBJ1-4; 7 bases are shared with TRBD1. J lost 5 bases, V lost 3 bases, and 6 bases had no gene match. The CDR3 consists of 15 residues. Germline loops: CDR1 MNHNS, CDR2 SASEGT. DNA for the CDR3: TGTGCCAGCAGTGACGCTACAGGGGTGAATGAAAAACTGTTTTTT. Its protein product is CASSDATGVNEKLFF.

This clonotype came up a few times. The CDR3 nucleotides read TGCAGTGCTAGAGATCCCGCTAGCGGGACCTACGAGCAGTACTTC. Its translation: CSARDPASGTYEQYF. The V and J genes are TRBV20-1 and TRBJ2-7; 9 bases are a match to TRBD2. Germline values: CDR1 DFQATT, CDR2 SNEGSKA (reference sequence). There are 15 residues in the CDR3. Losses at the gene ends were 0 bases for V and 2 bases for J; bases not matched to a gene: 5.

This clonotype was observed a handful of times. This chain links TRBV7-8 with TRBJ1-4; D is ambiguous. Germline loops: CDR1 SGHVS, CDR2 FQNEAQ. The CDR3 contains 15 residues. V lost 2 bases, J lost 4 bases, and 11 bases lay in between. This chain's CDR3 is CASSLIGQSNEKLFF. CDR3 in DNA: TGTGCCAGCAGCTTAATCGGGCAGAGTAATGAAAAACTGTTTTTT.

The table lists this clonotype with a few counts. The gene calls are TRBV27 and TRBJ2-2; TRBD1 agrees at 9 bases. Germline V gene data show CDR1 as MNHEY and CDR2 as SMNVEV (reference sequence). The V segment lost 4 bases and the J segment 0 bases; nucleotides outside the gene matches: 12. The CDR3 is 19 amino acids. CDR3 in amino acids: CASSYRDRVSPSNTGELFF. The CDR3 region has the DNA TGTGCCAGCAGTTACCGGGACAGGGTCTCCCCTTCGAACACCGGGGAGCTGTTTTTT.

This clonotype was counted many times. This chain links TRBV27 with TRBJ2-4; 8 bases fit TRBD2. The CDR3 consists of 14 residues. The V segment lost 3 bases and the J segment 6 bases; nucleotides outside the gene matches: 4. The germline V gene has CDR1 MNHEY and CDR2 SMNVEV (reference sequence). The CDR3 reads CASSFSGSGNIQYF. CDR3 bases: TGTGCCAGCAGTTTCAGCGGGAGCGGAAACATTCAGTACTTC.

The rearrangement uses TRBV7-3 and TRBJ2-5; 14 bases are a match to TRBD2. The CDR3 runs to 15 residues. V shed 2 bases, J shed 6 bases, and the junction held 2 bases outside the gene matches. Per the germline V gene, CDR1 is SGHTA and CDR2 is FQGTGA. CDR3 sequence (DNA): TGTGCCAGCAGCTTAGGGACTAGCGGGAGTAAGACCCAGTACTTC. Protein sequence: CASSLGTSGSKTQYF.

This clonotype was counted ten times or more. The CDR3 loop is CASAAGETYNSPLHF. In DNA form, the CDR3 reads TGTGCCAGTGCTGCAGGGGAGACCTATAATTCACCCCTCCACTTT. The rearrangement joins TRBV2 to TRBJ1-6; D perhaps matches TRBD1 (6 bases). Germline loops: CDR1 SNHLY, CDR2 FYNNEI. The CDR3 has 15 residues. Trimming stripped 9 bases from V and 2 bases from J, with 14 bases between.

Remarks on this clonotype: This may stem from a read error, because a much larger clone lies one nucleotide away. The chain links TRBV29-1 to TRBJ1-4; a possible D gene is TRBD1 (6 bases). The length of the CDR3 is 14 residues. Looked up from germline, CDR1 is SQVTM and CDR2 is ANQGSEA. The CDR3 loop reads CSIEGDQQREKLFF. In nucleotides, the CDR3 is TGCAGCATTGAGGGGGACCAGCAAAGGGAAAAACTGTTTTTT.

The V and J genes are TRBV2 and TRBJ2-7, with D unclear. The CDR3 covers 11 residues. CDR1 and CDR2 (germline): SNHLY, FYNNEI. V shed 6 bases and J shed 3 bases, with 6 bases lying between them. CDR3: CASRILYEQYF. CDR3 DNA sequence: TGTGCCAGCAGAATACTCTACGAGCAGTACTTC.

This clonotype was seen a few times. The rearrangement joins TRBV27 to TRBJ1-5; TRBD1 matches at 8 bases. The CDR3 length is 15 residues. The germline V gene encodes CDR1 MNHEY and CDR2 SMNVEV (reference sequence). Trimming took 5 bases from V and 6 from J; bases not matched to a gene: 9. CDR3 region: CASSLATGGSQPQHF. The DNA of the CDR3 is TGTGCCAGCAGTCTAGCTACAGGGGGGAGTCAGCCCCAGCATTTT.

Only a few counts were recorded for this clonotype. A clone one base away is much larger, so this may be a read error. V and J are TRBV12-3 or TRBV12-4 and TRBJ2-7, with TRBD1 identical over 8 bases. The length of the CDR3 is 14 residues. The CDR3 reads CANSRGTGSYEQYF. The CDR3 bases are TGTGCCAACAGTCGCGGGACAGGATCCTACGAGCAGTACTTC.

The V gene is TRBV4-1, the J gene TRBJ2-5; D is possibly TRBD1 (5 bases). Germline loops: CDR1 MGHRA, CDR2 YSYEKL. V was pared by 0 bases and J by 1 base, with 21 bases between. This CDR3 is built from 19 residues. As DNA, the CDR3 is TGCGCCAGCAGCCAAGATAGTGTGGGGCGGCTCGTAACCCAAGAGACCCAGTACTTC. Translated, it gives CASSQDSVGRLVTQETQYF.

The DNA for the CDR3 is TGTGCCAGCAGCCCCCGGGACGACCCGAACACTGAAGCTTTCTTT. Residues: CASSPRDDPNTEAFF. This sequence joins TRBV14 and TRBJ1-1, with a weak D call TRBD1 (5 bases). The CDR3 totals 15 residues. The germline V gene encodes CDR1 SGHDN and CDR2 FVKESK. V dropped 4 bases and J dropped 1 base, with 13 bases sitting between them.

This clonotype came up a few times. The CDR3: CASSLAGQPTHEQYF. CDR3 nucleotide sequence: TGTGCCAGCAGCTTAGCGGGGCAGCCGACCCACGAGCAGTACTTC. This chain links TRBV7-2 with TRBJ2-7; maybe TRBD1 (5 bases). The length of the CDR3 is 15 residues. Trimming pared 0 bases from V and 5 bases from J, leaving 14 bases between. Per the germline V gene, CDR1 is SGHTA and CDR2 is FQGNSA.

The V gene is TRBV6-5, the J gene TRBJ2-1; no definite D call. The CDR3 sequence is 13 residues long. V was trimmed by 2 bases and J by 4 bases, leaving 6 bases between them. Germline lookup yields CDR1 MNHEY and CDR2 SVGAGI. The CDR3 region is CASSYGGYNEQFF. The CDR3, as DNA: TGTGCCAGCAGTTACGGCGGATACAATGAGCAGTTCTTC.

This clonotype was observed at least ten times. The chain carries TRBV7-3 and TRBJ2-7; possibly TRBD1 for D (6 bases). Germline loops: CDR1 SGHTA, CDR2 FQGTGA. The germline V and J ends were trimmed by 5 bases and 5 bases, with 16 bases remaining between them. The CDR3 runs 14 residues. The CDR3 coding sequence is TGTGCCAGCAGCCCAAGAGCGTGGGACAACGAGCAGTACTTC. Translating gives CASSPRAWDNEQYF.

V usage is TRBV12-3 or TRBV12-4 and J usage is TRBJ2-3; D gene ambiguous. V gave up 2 bases and J gave up 4 bases, with 7 bases separating them. There are 13 residues in the CDR3. This chain's CDR3 is CASSLFRADTQYF. CDR3 bases: TGTGCCAGCAGTTTATTCAGAGCAGATACGCAGTATTTT.

The chain recombines TRBV6-2 or TRBV6-3 with TRBJ2-2; D unresolved. The germline V and J ends were trimmed by 4 bases and 3 bases, with 9 bases remaining between them. The CDR3 has 14 amino acids. Germline assignment: CDR1 MNHEY and CDR2 SVGEGT. The CDR3 bases are TGTGCCAGCAGTTCCACTTGGGACACCGGGGAGCTGTTTTTT. Encoded protein: CASSSTWDTGELFF.